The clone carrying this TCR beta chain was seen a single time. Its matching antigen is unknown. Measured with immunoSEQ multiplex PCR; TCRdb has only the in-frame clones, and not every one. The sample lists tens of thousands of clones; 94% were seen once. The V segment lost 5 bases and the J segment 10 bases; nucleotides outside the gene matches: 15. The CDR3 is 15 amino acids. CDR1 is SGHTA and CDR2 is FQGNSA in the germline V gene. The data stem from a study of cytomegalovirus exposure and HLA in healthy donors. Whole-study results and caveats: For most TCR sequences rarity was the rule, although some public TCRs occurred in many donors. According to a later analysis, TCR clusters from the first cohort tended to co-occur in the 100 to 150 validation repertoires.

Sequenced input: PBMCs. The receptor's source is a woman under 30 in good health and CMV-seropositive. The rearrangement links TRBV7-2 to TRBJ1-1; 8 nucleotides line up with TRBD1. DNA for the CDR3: TGTGCCAGCAGCCCCCAGGACAGGGTTAAGATCGCAGCTTTCTTT. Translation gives CASSPQDRVKIAAFF.